The 8 T cell receptor beta chains reported below all come from one sample, sequenced in a study of response to subunit inactivated influenza vaccine. Via MiXCR, TCRdb re-called the RT-PCR reads, giving one row per CDR3 protein. The data hold roughly 670,000 distinct CDR3 sequences, with roughly 15% observed a single time. The sequenced sample was PBMCs from blood, obtained roughly 15 days before vaccination. The receptors were sampled from a man between 45 and 60 years old who received an inactivated influenza vaccine.

This clonotype was counted a few times. This chain connects TRBV30 to TRBJ1-4; D unresolved. Germline V gives CDR1 GTSNPN, CDR2 SVGIG (reference sequence). V was trimmed by 5 bases and J by 7 bases, leaving 8 bases between them. The CDR3 length is 11 residues. The CDR3, as DNA: TGTGCCTGGGGATCCTCTGAAAAACTGTTTTTT. Residues: CAWGSSEKLFF.

This rearrangement joins TRBV3-1 to TRBJ1-6; maybe TRBD1 (6 bases). The germline gives CDR1 LGHDT, CDR2 YNNKEL (reference sequence). Trimming pared 0 bases from V and 9 bases from J, leaving 15 bases between. This CDR3 region has 16 residues. CDR3 sequence: CASSQDLGSRGSPLHF. CDR3 in DNA: TGTGCCAGCAGCCAAGATCTCGGATCCAGGGGTTCACCCCTCCACTTT.

This clonotype was found a few times. The chain links TRBV4-2 to TRBJ2-1, with 8 bases aligning to TRBD2. Germline trimming cut 3 bases from V and 8 bases from J; bases unmatched to any gene: 18. Germline lookup yields CDR1 LGHNA and CDR2 YNFKEQ. This CDR3 region has 18 residues. CDR3 amino acids: CASSHRPPREREWYEQFF. The DNA for the CDR3 is TGTGCCAGCAGCCACAGACCCCCCCGGGAGCGGGAGTGGTATGAGCAGTTCTTC.

This clonotype showed up just a few times. This sequence joins TRBV7-2 and TRBJ2-7, with 7 bases fitting TRBD1. This CDR3 comprises 15 residues. V shed 3 bases and J 2 bases; nucleotides not matched to a gene: 7. Germline lookup yields CDR1 SGHTA and CDR2 FQGNSA. The CDR3: CASSFWETGTYEQYF. DNA for the CDR3: TGTGCCAGCAGCTTCTGGGAGACAGGGACCTACGAGCAGTACTTC.

This clonotype was recorded at least ten times. The V gene is TRBV28, the J gene TRBJ2-7; the match to TRBD1 covers 7 bases. The CDR3 covers 18 residues. Germline assignment: CDR1 MDHEN and CDR2 SYDVKM. J gave up 7 bases and V 1 base, and 19 bases lay outside the gene matches. The CDR3 bases are TGTGCCAGCAGTTTATTCCTAGCCCGGACAAAGGGGGCGCGTGAGCAGTACTTC. This codes for CASSLFLARTKGAREQYF.

The chain recombines TRBV20-1 with TRBJ2-1, with D possibly matching TRBD1 (6 bases). Deletions cut 3 bases from V and 8 bases from J, with 8 bases between. This CDR3 spans 11 amino acids. Looked up from germline, CDR1 is DFQATT and CDR2 is SNEGSKA (reference sequence). The CDR3 region has the DNA TGCAGTGCTAGCACAGGGTATGAGCAGTTCTTC. It yields the protein CSASTGYEQFF.

This clonotype came up a few times. The gene calls are TRBV4-3 and TRBJ1-5; D remains unclear. The CDR3 is 15 residues long. Looked up from germline, CDR1 is LGHNA and CDR2 is YSLEER. Trimming left V 0 bases short and J 8 bases short, with 14 bases between. The CDR3 loop reads CASSQDGKGGEPQHF. The DNA for the CDR3 is TGCGCCAGCAGCCAAGATGGGAAGGGCGGGGAGCCCCAGCATTTT.

This clonotype was seen repeatedly, ten times or more. V usage is TRBV6-1 and J usage is TRBJ1-2, with 7 bases lining up with TRBD1. Germline lookup yields CDR1 MNHNS and CDR2 SASEGT. The CDR3 covers 13 residues. J was trimmed by 5 bases and V by 8 bases; bases with no gene match: 8. Written as DNA, the CDR3 is TGTGCCAGCGTAGGACAGGCGGGGTATGGCTACACCTTC. Its protein product is CASVGQAGYGYTF.